The next 22 T cell receptor beta chains were all read from a single sample in a study of blood T cell repertoires in COVID-19. The protocol was immunoSEQ multiplex PCR, while the TCRdb copy is restricted to in-frame clones and leaves out a portion. The data hold about 99,000 clones, with approximately 86% observed a single time. Material for sequencing was peripheral blood. Receptors originate from a human donor in a cohort sampled during active COVID-19.

The rearrangement joins TRBV28 to TRBJ2-4; 7 nucleotides agree with TRBD2. The CDR3 extends over 19 amino acids. Germline V gene lookup returns CDR1 MDHEN and CDR2 SYDVKM. Losses at the gene ends were 1 base for V and 0 bases for J; bases not matched to a gene: 12. CDR3 region: CASSLLHMASGLAKNIQYF. As DNA, the CDR3 is TGTGCCAGCAGTTTATTACATATGGCTAGCGGACTAGCCAAAAACATTCAGTACTTC. Full variable domain (missing parts from reference TRBV28 and TRBJ2-4): DVKVTQSSRYLVKRTGEKVFLECVQDMDHENMFWYRQDPGLGLRLIYFSYDVKMKEKGDIPEGYSVSREKKERFSLILESASTNQTSMYLCASSLLHMASGLAKNIQYFGAGTRLSVL.

This chain connects TRBV29-1 to TRBJ2-2; D may be TRBD1 (6 bases). The V end was cut by 2 bases, the J end by 7 bases, with 11 bases between. The CDR3 is made up of 13 amino acids. CDR1 and CDR2 from the germline V gene are SQVTM and ANQGSEA. The CDR3 region has the DNA TGCAGCGTTGAAAAGGGGGTAGTCGGGGAGCTGTTTTTT. Translation: CSVEKGVVGELFF.

The V and J genes are TRBV5-1 and TRBJ1-6; D unresolved. Germline V CDR1 and CDR2: SGHRS, YFSETQ. The CDR3 length is 14 residues. V lost 4 bases to trimming and J lost 5 bases, with 10 bases between them. This chain's CDR3 is CASSVIRDNSPLHF. The CDR3, as DNA: TGCGCCAGCAGCGTTATACGCGATAATTCACCCCTCCACTTT.

The chain couples TRBV11-2 to TRBJ2-7; perhaps TRBD1 as D (5 bases). Trimming pared 5 bases from V and 4 bases from J, leaving 9 bases between. The CDR3 has 12 residues. Germline values: CDR1 SGHAT, CDR2 FQNNGV. CDR3 bases: TGTGCCAGCAGCCCGACAGCGTACGAGCAGTACTTC. Translating it yields CASSPTAYEQYF.

V gene TRBV20-1 combines with J gene TRBJ2-1; D is ambiguous. The CDR3 spans 11 residues. V gave up 1 base and J gave up 8 bases, with 6 bases separating them. Germline assignment: CDR1 DFQATT and CDR2 SNEGSKA (reference sequence). The CDR3 nucleotides read TGCAGTGCTAGAGGGCCGTATGAGCAGTTCTTC. It specifies CSARGPYEQFF.

J is TRBJ1-1 and V is TRBV7-6; D uncertain. V gave up 3 bases and J gave up 5 bases, with 13 bases separating them. Germline assignment: CDR1 SGHVS and CDR2 FNYEAQ. This CDR3 has 14 residues. The CDR3 protein is CASSLGLGGTEAFF. CDR3 DNA sequence: TGTGCCAGCAGCTTGGGCCTGGGAGGAACTGAAGCTTTCTTT.

The chain couples TRBV23-1 to TRBJ2-7; a weak D match, TRBD2 (7 bases). TRBV23-1 is filed as an ORF, its function uncertain. The CDR3 consists of 17 residues. Trimming stripped 0 bases from V and 4 bases from J, with 19 bases between. CDR3: CASSQSGGAGESYEQYF. CDR3 bases: TGCGCCAGCAGTCAATCAGGGGGGGCAGGGGAGTCGTACGAGCAGTACTTC.

This chain connects TRBV14 to TRBJ1-1, with 7 bases lining up with TRBD1. From germline, CDR1 is SGHDN and CDR2 FVKESK. The CDR3 has 15 residues. V lost 4 bases, J lost 4 bases, and 9 bases stayed unmatched. The CDR3 reads CASSRLRSGGTEAFF. For the CDR3, the DNA is TGTGCCAGCAGCCGGTTAAGGTCAGGGGGCACTGAAGCTTTCTTT.

This chain links TRBV5-6 with TRBJ2-2; D possibly corresponds to TRBD2 (6 bases). Germline assignment: CDR1 SGHDT and CDR2 YYEEEE. The CDR3 totals 16 residues. V was clipped by 4 bases and J by 4 bases, with 17 bases between them. Here the CDR3 DNA reads TGTGCCAGCAGCCGCCCCGGGGGTCAGGGCACCGGGGAGCTGTTTTTT. Its protein product is CASSRPGGQGTGELFF.

The gene calls are TRBV10-3 and TRBJ2-7; 7 bases align to TRBD1. This CDR3 has 14 residues. Trimming cost V 8 bases and J 1 base; bases outside gene matches: 8. Germline CDR1 reads ENHRY; CDR2 reads SYGVKD. DNA for the CDR3: TGTGCCATCGCCATGACAGGGTCTTCCTACGAGCAGTACTTC. Protein: CAIAMTGSSYEQYF.

This clone was detected only a few times. The chain couples TRBV6-5 to TRBJ1-1; 7 nucleotides agree with TRBD1. CDR3 size: 13 residues. V dropped 7 bases and J dropped 6; count of bases not matched to a gene: 8. CDR1 is MNHEY and CDR2 is SVGAGI in the germline V gene. The CDR3 region has the DNA TGTGCCAGCAATCTTCACAGGGGCGCTGAAGCTTTCTTT. Its translation is CASNLHRGAEAFF.

This chain uses TRBV6-5 with TRBJ2-7, with 8 positions matching TRBD1. This CDR3 is 14 amino acids long. Germline loops: CDR1 MNHEY, CDR2 SVGAGI. V lost 6 bases and J lost 2; bases outside the gene matches: 6. The CDR3 here is CASSRGTGTYEQYF. The CDR3 bases are TGTGCCAGCAGCAGAGGGACAGGTACCTACGAGCAGTACTTC.

The genes are TRBV7-9 and TRBJ2-7; 9 bases agree with TRBD2. The CDR3 has 14 residues. Germline CDR1 reads SEHNR; CDR2 reads FQNEAQ (reference sequence). V trimming: 1 base; J trimming: 6 bases; junction bases outside the gene matches: 4. The CDR3 nucleotides are TGTGCCAGCAGCTTAGTAGCGGGAGAGGGCGAGCAGTACTTC. Translation gives CASSLVAGEGEQYF.

The chain couples TRBV19 to TRBJ2-5, with TRBD2 identical over 9 bases. In germline, CDR1 is LNHDA, CDR2 SQIVND (reference sequence). V lost 1 base, J lost 4 bases, and 7 bases stayed unmatched. The CDR3 is 16 amino acids. CDR3 protein: CASSIGLAGLGETQYF. CDR3 bases: TGTGCCAGTAGTATAGGTCTAGCGGGGCTCGGAGAGACCCAGTACTTC.

This chain links TRBV19 with TRBJ1-1; D remains unclear. Looked up from germline, CDR1 is LNHDA and CDR2 is SQIVND (reference sequence). Trimming left V 7 bases short and J 4 bases short, with 19 bases between. CDR3 length: 15 amino acids. The CDR3 protein is CASNPSWPYGTEAFF. The CDR3 DNA sequence: TGTGCCAGTAACCCCTCGTGGCCGTATGGCACTGAAGCTTTCTTT.

The rearrangement uses TRBV7-9 and TRBJ2-3; maybe TRBD2 (6 bases). The CDR3 runs to 15 residues. Germline lookup yields CDR1 SEHNR and CDR2 FQNEAQ (reference sequence). V lost 5 bases, J lost 2 bases, and 14 bases lay in between. The CDR3 region has the DNA TGTGCCAGCAGCGGCGGGACGGCAGTCACAGATACGCAGTATTTT. It yields the protein CASSGGTAVTDTQYF.

This chain links TRBV6-2 or TRBV6-3 with TRBJ1-3, with D unresolved. Germline values: CDR1 MNHEY, CDR2 SVGEGT. Trimming pared 0 bases from V and 2 bases from J, leaving 14 bases between. The length of the CDR3 is 17 residues. The chain's CDR3 is CASSYSPGEQAGNTIYF. CDR3 in DNA: TGTGCCAGCAGTTACTCCCCCGGGGAACAAGCTGGAAACACCATATATTTT.

The gene calls are TRBV27 and TRBJ2-5; D not resolved. CDR1 and CDR2 (germline): MNHEY, SMNVEV (reference sequence). The V gene lost 0 bases and the J gene lost 9 bases, with 14 bases spanning the gap. The CDR3 contains 14 residues. The CDR3 region has the DNA TGTGCCAGCAGTTTATCTTGGGCCAAGAGTGCCCAGTACTTC. Amino acid sequence: CASSLSWAKSAQYF.

This clone occurred once. The chain combines TRBV6-5 with TRBJ2-2; D possibly corresponds to TRBD1 (6 bases). Deletions cut 9 bases from V and 1 base from J, with 12 bases between. CDR3 length: 14 residues. CDR1 MNHEY and CDR2 SVGAGI come from the germline V gene. CDR3 coding DNA: TGTGCCAGTCCTGGACAGAAGAACACCGGGGAGCTGTTTTTT. Its translation: CASPGQKNTGELFF.

The J gene is TRBJ2-1, the V gene TRBV30, with 9 positions matching TRBD2. This CDR3 is built from 17 residues. V shed 0 bases and J 6 bases; nucleotides not matched to a gene: 12. CDR1 and CDR2 (germline): GTSNPN, SVGIG (reference sequence). The CDR3 is CAWSVRAGLAGINEQFF. In DNA, the CDR3 is TGTGCCTGGAGTGTACGAGCGGGGCTAGCGGGAATCAATGAGCAGTTCTTC.

The genes are TRBV27 and TRBJ2-7; maybe TRBD2 (6 bases). The length of the CDR3 is 14 residues. Germline V gene data show CDR1 as MNHEY and CDR2 as SMNVEV (reference sequence). Trimming shortened V by 5 bases and J by 7 bases, and 18 bases separated the two germline ends. In DNA form, the CDR3 reads TGTGCCAGCAGTCGGTGGTCGGGGGTTGGGGAGCAGTACTTC. As protein: CASSRWSGVGEQYF.

This sequence joins TRBV7-6 and TRBJ1-2, with 9 nucleotides matching TRBD1. Germline V gene data show CDR1 as SGHVS and CDR2 as FNYEAQ. V lost 2 bases to trimming and J lost 3 bases; unmatched junction nucleotides: 4. The CDR3 is 15 residues long. The CDR3 DNA is TGTGCCAGCAGCTTACGGGGACAGGGTTACTATGGCTACACCTTC. Its translation: CASSLRGQGYYGYTF.